This T cell receptor beta chain was sequenced in a study of Ad26.COV2.S vaccination and SARS-CoV-2 variants (dated by TCRdb to about 2021). With regard to the full study: Donors in the vaccine arm were drawn from COV1001, a phase I-IIa trial of Ad26.COV2.S in healthy adults that was multicentre, randomized, double-blind and placebo-controlled. Ad26.COV2.S was administered intramuscularly at 5 x 10^10 or 1 x 10^11 viral particles, either as a single shot or as two shots given 56 days apart. TCRbeta repertoire sequencing served as the tool for gauging how specific and how broad the SARS-CoV-2-reactive T cell receptors were following Ad26.COV2.S vaccination. The TCR-sequenced set comprised about 32 samples: around 20 Ad26.COV2.S vaccine recipients, 5 placebo recipients and 8 SARS-CoV-2 convalescent individuals. Participants in the trial were split at random into five groups of five each, receiving low-dose or high-dose Ad26.COV2.S once or twice, or else placebo on both occasions. Throughout the experiments and outcome assessment, investigators stayed blinded to trial group allocation. Beyond this particular receptor, the publication reports: Comparable non-spike TCR breadth was observed between vaccine and placebo recipients, consistent with only spike being contained in the vaccine. The authors noted that total T cell responses may have been underestimated by the TCR breadth and depth analyses. After vaccination, substantial breadth of spike-specific CD8+ and CD4+ T cell responses was reported. Spike-specific TCR breadth was higher in Ad26.COV2.S recipients than in placebo recipients (P = 0.0014). The study was not powered to compare responses between vaccine doses or regimens.

The immunoSEQ Assay was used to sequence TCRbeta CDR3 regions. After extraction, genomic DNA underwent amplification by bias-controlled multiplex PCR, followed by high-throughput sequencing. From the authors' description of their analysis: Collapsing and filtering of sequences were performed to quantify the absolute abundance of each unique TCRbeta CDR3 region. T cell fraction was estimated by normalizing TCRbeta template counts to usable DNA, which was measured by amplifying reference genes present in all nucleated cells. Repertoire TCRs were annotated as SARS-CoV-2-specific when V gene, CDR3 amino acid sequence and J gene were exactly matched to a known reactive TCR set. MIRA supplied the reference SARS-CoV-2 TCR set, which was filtered for enrichment in COVID-19-positive ImmuneCODE repertoires so that public or cross-reactive TCRs were removed. Using the MIRA antigens, annotated TCRs were further analysed by specific ORF or by position within an ORF. Breadth was defined as the number of annotated unique rearrangements divided by the total number of unique productive rearrangements, and depth was defined as the summed frequency of the annotated unique rearrangements. TCR breadth was compared between groups using two-sided Wilcoxon rank-sum tests. Drawn from immuneACCESS, this table holds only the in-frame rearrangements with V and J called that TCRdb kept. Clones are partly lost; checked studies trace under half to an unresolved V gene and leave the rest unexplained. V and J calls and clone size come straight from that table; D and trimming were deduced from the DNA. Counted in this sample were about 400,000 clones; about 90% of them appeared once. More than 1.5% of the sample comes from the top ten.

Points on this clone: This receptor's antigen is unknown. No per-base quality is available; no much larger clone lies one base away.

The CDR3 holds 16 amino acids from the cysteine to the phenylalanine. Just the 48-base CDR3 DNA is kept, in frame starting at base 1. Unmatched junction bases come to 9, with V trimmed by 4 bases and J by 2 bases. The germline V gene (reference sequence) provides CDR1 LNHDA and CDR2 SQIVND. The sample's treatment or condition label is to be understood as: roughly 19 received Ad26.COV2.S at low or high dose, single or two shots; about 5 received placebo; per-sample allocation not given. For vaccine and placebo recipients, the sequenced repertoires came from samples collected on day 63 after the first injection. Cohort 1b enrolled about two dozen adults aged 18-55 years at a single site in Boston, USA, between 29 July and 7 August 2020. Ad26.COV2.S consisted of a replication-incompetent adenovirus type 26 vector by which a prefusion-stabilized SARS-CoV-2 spike protein from the original Wuhan strain was expressed.

Sequences were derived from peripheral blood, sampled in a trial of Ad26.COV2.S vaccine versus placebo. This TCR derives from a person aged 18-60 years who received the Ad26.COV2.S COVID-19 vaccine or a placebo. The V and J genes are TRBV19 and TRBJ2-3; TRBD1 matches 7 bases in the middle. The CDR3 loop reads CASSTLDRDPTDTQYF. Read as DNA, the sequence is TGTGCCAGTAGTACCCTTGACAGGGACCCCACAGATACGCAGTATTTT.